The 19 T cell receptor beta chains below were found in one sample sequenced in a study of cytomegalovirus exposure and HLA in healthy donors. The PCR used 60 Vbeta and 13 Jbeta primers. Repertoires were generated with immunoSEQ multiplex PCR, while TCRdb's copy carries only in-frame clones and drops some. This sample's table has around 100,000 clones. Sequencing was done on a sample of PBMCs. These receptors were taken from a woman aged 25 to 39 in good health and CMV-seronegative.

In DNA form, the CDR3 reads TGTGCCAGCTCTCCTAGCGGGACGGAGACCCAGTACTTC. Its translation is CASSPSGTETQYF. The V gene is TRBV4-2, the J gene TRBJ2-5; TRBD2 matches at 9 bases. J gave up 5 bases and V 8 bases, and 6 bases lay outside the gene matches. CDR3 size: 13 residues. Germline V gene sequence: CDR1 LGHNA, CDR2 YNFKEQ.

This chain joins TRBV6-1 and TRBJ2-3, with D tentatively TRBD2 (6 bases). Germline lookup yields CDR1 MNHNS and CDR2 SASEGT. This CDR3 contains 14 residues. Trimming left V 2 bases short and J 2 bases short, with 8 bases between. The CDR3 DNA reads TGTGCCAGCAGTGAATTAGCGGTCACAGATACGCAGTATTTT. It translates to CASSELAVTDTQYF.

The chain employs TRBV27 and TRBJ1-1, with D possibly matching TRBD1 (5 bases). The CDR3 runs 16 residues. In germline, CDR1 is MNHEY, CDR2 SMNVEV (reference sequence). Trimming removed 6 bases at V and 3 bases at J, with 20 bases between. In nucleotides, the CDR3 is TGTGCCAGCAGGAAGGTGGGGACTGCCAAGGACACTGAAGCTTTCTTT. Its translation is CASRKVGTAKDTEAFF.

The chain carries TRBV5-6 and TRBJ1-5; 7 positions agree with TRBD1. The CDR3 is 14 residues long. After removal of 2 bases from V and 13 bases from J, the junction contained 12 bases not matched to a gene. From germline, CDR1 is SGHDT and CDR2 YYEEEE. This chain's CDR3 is CASSLWATGVGQHF. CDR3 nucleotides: TGTGCCAGCAGCTTATGGGCCACAGGGGTTGGACAGCATTTT.

CDR3 loop: CASSPVTSGYNEQFF. The CDR3 bases are TGCGCCAGCAGCCCCGTAACTAGCGGGTACAATGAGCAGTTCTTC. The chain couples TRBV4-1 to TRBJ2-1; 9 bases align to TRBD2. V lost 4 bases and J lost 4; bases outside the gene matches: 5. The length of the CDR3 is 15 residues. CDR1 is MGHRA and CDR2 is YSYEKL in the germline V gene.

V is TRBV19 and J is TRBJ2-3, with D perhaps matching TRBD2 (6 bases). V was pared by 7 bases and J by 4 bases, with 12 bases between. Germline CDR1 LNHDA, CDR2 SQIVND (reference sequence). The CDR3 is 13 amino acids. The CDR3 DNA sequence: TGTGCCAGTATTGGAGGGGTTGCAGATACGCAGTATTTT. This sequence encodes CASIGGVADTQYF.

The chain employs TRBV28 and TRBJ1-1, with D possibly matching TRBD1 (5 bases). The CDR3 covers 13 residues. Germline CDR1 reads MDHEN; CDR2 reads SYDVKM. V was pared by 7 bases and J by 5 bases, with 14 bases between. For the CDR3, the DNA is TGTGCCAGCAAAGGGGCTGGGTGGACTGAAGCTTTCTTT. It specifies CASKGAGWTEAFF.

CDR3 nucleotide sequence: TGTGCCAGCAGTTACAGGACAGGGGACATGAACACTGAAGCTTTCTTT. Translation: CASSYRTGDMNTEAFF. The chain recombines TRBV6-6 with TRBJ1-1; TRBD1 aligns across 9 bases. Germline V gene data show CDR1 as MNHNY and CDR2 as SVGAGI (reference sequence). The length of the CDR3 is 16 residues. The junction had 4 bases not matched to a gene; V was cut back by 2 bases and J by 0 bases.

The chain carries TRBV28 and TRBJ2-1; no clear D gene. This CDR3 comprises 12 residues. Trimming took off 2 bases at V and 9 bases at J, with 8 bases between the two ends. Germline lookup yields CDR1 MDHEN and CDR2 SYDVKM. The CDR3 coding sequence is TGTGCCAGCAGTTTAATCGGCGGTGAGCAGTTCTTC. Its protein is CASSLIGGEQFF.

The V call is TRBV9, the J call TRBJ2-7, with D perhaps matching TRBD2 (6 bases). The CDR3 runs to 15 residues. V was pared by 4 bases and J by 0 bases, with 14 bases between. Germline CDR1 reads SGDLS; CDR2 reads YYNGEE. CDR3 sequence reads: CASSPTRWSSYEQYF. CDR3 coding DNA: TGTGCCAGCAGCCCGACTAGGTGGAGCTCCTACGAGCAGTACTTC. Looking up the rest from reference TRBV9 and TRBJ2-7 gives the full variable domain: DSGVTQTPKHLITATGQRVTLRCSPRSGDLSVYWYQQSLDQGLQFLIQYYNGEERAKGNILERFSAQQFPDLHSELNLSSLELGDSALYFCASSPTRWSSYEQYFGPGTRLTVT.

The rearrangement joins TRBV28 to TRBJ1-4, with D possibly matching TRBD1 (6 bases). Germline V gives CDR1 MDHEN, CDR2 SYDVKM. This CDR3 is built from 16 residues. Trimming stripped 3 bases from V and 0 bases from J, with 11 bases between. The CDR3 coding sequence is TGTGCCAGCAGTTTGGACAGACCAGCAACTAATGAAAAACTGTTTTTT. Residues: CASSLDRPATNEKLFF.

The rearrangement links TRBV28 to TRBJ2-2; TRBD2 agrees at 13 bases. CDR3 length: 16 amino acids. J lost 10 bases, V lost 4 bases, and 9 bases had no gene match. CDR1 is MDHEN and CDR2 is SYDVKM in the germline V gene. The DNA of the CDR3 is TGTGCCAGCAGTTACTTAAGACTAGCGGGGGGAAAGGAGCTGTTTTTT. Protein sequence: CASSYLRLAGGKELFF.

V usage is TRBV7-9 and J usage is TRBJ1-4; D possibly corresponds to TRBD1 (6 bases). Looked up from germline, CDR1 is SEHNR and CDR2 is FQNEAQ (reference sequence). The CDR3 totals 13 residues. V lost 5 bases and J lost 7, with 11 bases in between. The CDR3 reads CASSTGQTEKLFF. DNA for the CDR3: TGTGCCAGCAGCACCGGACAGACTGAAAAACTGTTTTTT.

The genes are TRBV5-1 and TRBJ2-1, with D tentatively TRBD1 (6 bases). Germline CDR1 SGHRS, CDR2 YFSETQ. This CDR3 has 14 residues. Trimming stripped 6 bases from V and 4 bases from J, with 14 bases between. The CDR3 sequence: CASTRGRGYNEQFF. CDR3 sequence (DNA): TGCGCCAGCACCAGGGGTCGGGGTTACAATGAGCAGTTCTTC.

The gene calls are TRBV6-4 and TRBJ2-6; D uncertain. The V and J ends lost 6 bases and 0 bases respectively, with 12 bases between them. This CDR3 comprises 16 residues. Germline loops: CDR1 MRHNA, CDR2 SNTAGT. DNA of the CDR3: TGTGCCAGCAGCCCCTCCCCGGGCTCTGGGGCCAACGTCCTGACTTTC. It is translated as CASSPSPGSGANVLTF.

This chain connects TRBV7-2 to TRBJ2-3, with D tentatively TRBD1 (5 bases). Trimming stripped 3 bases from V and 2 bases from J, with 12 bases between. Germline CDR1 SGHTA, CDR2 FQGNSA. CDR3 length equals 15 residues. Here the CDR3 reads CASSLTAYYTDTQYF. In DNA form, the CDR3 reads TGTGCCAGCAGCTTGACAGCGTATTACACAGATACGCAGTATTTT.

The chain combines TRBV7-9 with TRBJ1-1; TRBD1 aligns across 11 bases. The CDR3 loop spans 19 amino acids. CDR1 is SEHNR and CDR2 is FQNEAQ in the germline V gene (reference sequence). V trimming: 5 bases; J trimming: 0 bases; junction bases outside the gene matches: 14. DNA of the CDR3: TGTGCCAGCAGCCTCCCTAGGGACAGGGGGTCATCGATGAACACTGAAGCTTTCTTT. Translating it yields CASSLPRDRGSSMNTEAFF.

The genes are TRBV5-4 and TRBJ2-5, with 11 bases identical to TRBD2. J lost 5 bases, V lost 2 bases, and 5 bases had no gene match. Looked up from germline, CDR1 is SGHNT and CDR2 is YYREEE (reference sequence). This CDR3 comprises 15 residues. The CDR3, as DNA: TGTGCCAGCAGCTTAGTAGCGGGGGGGCCCGAGACCCAGTACTTC. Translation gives CASSLVAGGPETQYF.

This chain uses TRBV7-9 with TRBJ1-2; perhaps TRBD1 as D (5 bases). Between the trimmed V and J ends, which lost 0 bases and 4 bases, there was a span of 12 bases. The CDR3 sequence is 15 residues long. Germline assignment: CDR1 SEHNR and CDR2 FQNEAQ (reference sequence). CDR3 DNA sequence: TGTGCCAGCAGCTTAGCTAAGGGTAGGGGCTATGGCTACACCTTC. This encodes CASSLAKGRGYGYTF.